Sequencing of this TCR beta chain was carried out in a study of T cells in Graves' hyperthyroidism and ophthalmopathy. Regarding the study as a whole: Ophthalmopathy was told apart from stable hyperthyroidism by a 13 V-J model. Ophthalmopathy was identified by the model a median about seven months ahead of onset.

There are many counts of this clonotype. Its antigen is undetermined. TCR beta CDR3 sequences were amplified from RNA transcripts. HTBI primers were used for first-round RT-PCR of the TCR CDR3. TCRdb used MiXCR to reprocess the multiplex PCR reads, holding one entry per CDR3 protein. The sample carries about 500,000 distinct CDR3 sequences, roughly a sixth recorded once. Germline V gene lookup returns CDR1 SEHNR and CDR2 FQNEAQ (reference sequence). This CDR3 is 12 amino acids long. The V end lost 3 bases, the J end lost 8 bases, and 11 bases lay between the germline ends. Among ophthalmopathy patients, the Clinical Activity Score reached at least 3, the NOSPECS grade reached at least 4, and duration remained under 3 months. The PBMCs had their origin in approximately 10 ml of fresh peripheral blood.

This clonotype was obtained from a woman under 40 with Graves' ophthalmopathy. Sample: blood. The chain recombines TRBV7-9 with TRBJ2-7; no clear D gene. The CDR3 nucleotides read TGTGCCAGCAGCTTCCAACCCCACAAGCAGTACTTC. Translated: CASSFQPHKQYF.